Reported below is one T cell receptor (beta chain). The sample is drawn from a study of T cell responses to AZD1222 COVID-19 vaccine. CDR3 size: 15 residues. V was cut by 0 bases and J by 1 base, with 9 bases left in between. Germline lookup yields CDR1 SGDLS and CDR2 YYNGEE. The repertoire was sequenced with immunoSEQ multiplex PCR; TCRdb's copy has only in-frame clones and lacks some. There are around 99,000 clones in the sample; over 85% occur only once, and roughly 13% lies in the top ten. Source: peripheral blood, taken on day 0 of AZD1222 vaccination. This chain joins TRBV9 and TRBJ2-3; D not certain. This TCR was recovered from an adult in good health. CDR3 loop: CASSVEWWGTDTQYF. The CDR3 coding sequence is TGTGCCAGCAGCGTAGAGTGGTGGGGCACAGATACGCAGTATTTT.